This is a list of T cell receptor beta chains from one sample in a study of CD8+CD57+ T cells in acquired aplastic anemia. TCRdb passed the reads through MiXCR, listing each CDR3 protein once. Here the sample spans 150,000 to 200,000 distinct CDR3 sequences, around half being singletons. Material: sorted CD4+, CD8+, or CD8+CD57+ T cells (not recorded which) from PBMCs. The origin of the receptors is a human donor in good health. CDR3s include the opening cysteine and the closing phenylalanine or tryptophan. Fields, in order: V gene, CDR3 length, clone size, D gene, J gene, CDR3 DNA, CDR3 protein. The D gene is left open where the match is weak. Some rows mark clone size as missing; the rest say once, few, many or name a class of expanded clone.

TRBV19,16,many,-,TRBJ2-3,TGTGCCAGTAGTATAGACACGGGATCCCAAGCAGATACGCAGTATTTT,CASSIDTGSQADTQYF
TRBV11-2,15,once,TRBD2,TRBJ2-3,TGTGCCAGCAGCCGCCAGACGGGGGGACGAGATACGCAGTATTTT,CASSRQTGGRDTQYF
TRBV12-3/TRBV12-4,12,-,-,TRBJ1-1,TGTGCCAGCAGTCAGGGAGGAGATGAAGCTTTCTTT,CASSQGGDEAFF
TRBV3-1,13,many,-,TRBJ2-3,TGTGCCAGCAGTAAGCAGAGCACAGATACGCAGTATTTT,CASSKQSTDTQYF
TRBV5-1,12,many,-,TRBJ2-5,TGCGCCAGCAGCTTGGACCAAGAGACCCAGTACTTC,CASSLDQETQYF
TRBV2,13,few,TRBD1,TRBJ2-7,TGTGCCAGCAACCTGGGACAGGGGAACGAGCAGTACTTC,CASNLGQGNEQYF
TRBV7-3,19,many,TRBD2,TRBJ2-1,TGTGCCAGCAGCTTAAGGGGACTAGCGGGAGATAAGTCCTACAATGAGCAGTTCTTC,CASSLRGLAGDKSYNEQFF
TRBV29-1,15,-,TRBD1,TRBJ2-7,TGCAGCGTTGAAGGGTTAGGGACAGGGATCTACGAGCAGTACTTC,CSVEGLGTGIYEQYF
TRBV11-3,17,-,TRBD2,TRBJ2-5,TGTGCCAGCAGCTATGGACTAGCGGGAGCGCCCCGAGAGACCCAGCACTTC,CASSYGLAGAPRETQHF
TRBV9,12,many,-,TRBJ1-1,TGTGCCAGCAGCGTCTTTAAGGGCCCAGCTTTCTTT,CASSVFKGPAFF
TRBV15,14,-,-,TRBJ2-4,TGTGCCACCAGCAGAGATGGTTACAAAAACATTCAGTACTTC,CATSRDGYKNIQYF
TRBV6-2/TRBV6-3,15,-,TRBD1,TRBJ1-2,TGTGCCAGCAGTTCCCCGGACAGGGGGCTCTATGGCTACACCTTC,CASSSPDRGLYGYTF
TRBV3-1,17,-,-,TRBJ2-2,TGTGCCAGCAGCCAACCTCTTGGCAGGGGAATATCGGGGGAGCTGTTTTTT,CASSQPLGRGISGELFF
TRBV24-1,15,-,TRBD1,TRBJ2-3,TGTGCCACCAGTGATCTAGGACAGGGCCCAGATACGCAGTATTTT,CATSDLGQGPDTQYF
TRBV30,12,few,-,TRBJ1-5,TGTGCCTGGAGCAGGGTCAATCAGCCCCAGCATTTT,CAWSRVNQPQHF
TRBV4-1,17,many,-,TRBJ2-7,TGCGCCAGCAGCCAAGCGATGGGCCGACTGAGCTCCTACGAGCAGTACTTC,CASSQAMGRLSSYEQYF
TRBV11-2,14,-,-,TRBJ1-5,TGTGCCAGCAGCTCAGTGGGGGGCCCACAGCCCCAGCATTTT,CASSSVGGPQPQHF
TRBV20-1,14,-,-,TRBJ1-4,TGCAGTGCCAAACAGACAGCCCCTAATGAAAAACTGTTTTTT,CSAKQTAPNEKLFF
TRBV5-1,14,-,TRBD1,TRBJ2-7,TGCGCCAGCAGCTTGGCGGGACAGGGGCGAGAGCAGTACTTC,CASSLAGQGREQYF
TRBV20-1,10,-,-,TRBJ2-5,TGCAGTGCTGGAGAAGAGACCCAGTACTTC,CSAGEETQYF
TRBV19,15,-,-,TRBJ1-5,TGTGCCAGTAGTATTTCGGGGCCCGGCGGTGAGCCCCAGCATTTT,CASSISGPGGEPQHF
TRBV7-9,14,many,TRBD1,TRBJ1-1,TGTGCCAGCAGCTCACGACAGGGGACGGATGAAGCTTTCTTT,CASSSRQGTDEAFF
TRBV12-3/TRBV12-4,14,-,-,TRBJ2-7,TGTGCCAGCAGAATCGGACACGGATCCTACGAGCAGTACTTC,CASRIGHGSYEQYF
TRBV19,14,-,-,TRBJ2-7,TGTGCCAGTAGAGCGGCCGCGGCGATGGACGAGCAGTACTTC,CASRAAAAMDEQYF
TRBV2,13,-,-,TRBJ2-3,TGTGCCAGCAGCAGGCCAATTGCGGATACGCAGTATTTT,CASSRPIADTQYF
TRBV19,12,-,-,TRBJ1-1,TGTGCCAGTAGTATCGGAAACACTGAAGCTTTCTTT,CASSIGNTEAFF
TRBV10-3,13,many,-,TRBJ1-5,TGTGCCATCAGTGAGTCAAGCAATCAGCCCCAGCATTTT,CAISESSNQPQHF
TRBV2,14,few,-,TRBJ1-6,TGTGCCAGCAGTGAGTCTCCCAGTGCGCTTCCCCTCCACTTT,CASSESPSALPLHF
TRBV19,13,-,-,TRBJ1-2,TGTGCCAGTAGCATGGACACAGTCTATGGCTACACCTTC,CASSMDTVYGYTF
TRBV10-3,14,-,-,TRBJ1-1,TGTGCCATCAGTCGGACGGAAATGAACACTGAAGCTTTCTTT,CAISRTEMNTEAFF
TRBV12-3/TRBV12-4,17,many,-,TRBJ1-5,TGTGCCAGCAGTTTTGGCCTCCCGACGTCTAGCAATCAGCCCCAGCATTTT,CASSFGLPTSSNQPQHF
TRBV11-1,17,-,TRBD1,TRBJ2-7,TGTGCCAGCAGCTCGCCCTCCGGGACAGGGAGGGGAAACGAGCAGTACTTC,CASSSPSGTGRGNEQYF
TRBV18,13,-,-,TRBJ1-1,TGTGCCAGCTCATCCAACAGGGACACTGAAGCTTTCTTT,CASSSNRDTEAFF
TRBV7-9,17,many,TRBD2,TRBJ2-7,TGTGCCAGCAGCTTAGGGGTAGGGGGGACTAGCGTCTACGAGCAGTACTTC,CASSLGVGGTSVYEQYF
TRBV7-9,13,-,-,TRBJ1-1,TGTGCCAACTCGAGGCTCATGAACACTGAAGCTTTCTTT,CANSRLMNTEAFF
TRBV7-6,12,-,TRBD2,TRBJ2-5,TGTGCCTCGGCGGGAGTTGAAGAGACCCAGTACTTC,CASAGVEETQYF
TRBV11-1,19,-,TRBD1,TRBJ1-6,TGTGCCAGCAGCTCAAGATCTTGGACAGGGAGCTCCTATAATTCACCCCTCCACTTT,CASSSRSWTGSSYNSPLHF
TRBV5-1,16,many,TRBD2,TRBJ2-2,TGCGCCAGCAGCTTAACTAGCGGGGTGAACACCGGGGAGCTGTTTTTT,CASSLTSGVNTGELFF
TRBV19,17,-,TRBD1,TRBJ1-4,TGTGCCAGTAGGCCCCGGGACAGGGGAGCAACTAATGAAAAACTGTTTTTT,CASRPRDRGATNEKLFF
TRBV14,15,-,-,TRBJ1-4,TGTGCCAGCAGCCAAGAGTCCGGGACGGGTGAAAAACTGTTTTTT,CASSQESGTGEKLFF
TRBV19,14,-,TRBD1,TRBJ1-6,TGTGCCAGTACCACCGGGACAGACAATTCACCCCTCCACTTT,CASTTGTDNSPLHF
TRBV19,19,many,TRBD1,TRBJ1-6,TGTGCCAGTAGTCCACGACAGGGGGCGAGTTCTTTTATGAATTCACCCCTCCACTTT,CASSPRQGASSFMNSPLHF
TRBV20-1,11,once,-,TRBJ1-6,TGCAGTGCCCGAGGGCGGGGAACCCTCCACTTT,CSARGRGTLHF
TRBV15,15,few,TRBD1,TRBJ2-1,TGTGCCACCAGCAGGTCCGGGACAGCTAACAATGAGCAGTTCTTC,CATSRSGTANNEQFF
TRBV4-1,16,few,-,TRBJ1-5,TGCGCCAGCAGCCCGACCAGGGACACACGAGGACAGCCCCAGCATTTT,CASSPTRDTRGQPQHF
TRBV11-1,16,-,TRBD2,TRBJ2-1,TGTGCCAGCAGCTTGGCGCGTACGGTAGCGGGAGGGGGGCAGTTCTTC,CASSLARTVAGGGQFF
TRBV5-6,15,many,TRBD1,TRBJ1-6,TGTGCCAGCAGCCTAAGACAGGGGAATAATTCACCCCTCCACTTT,CASSLRQGNNSPLHF
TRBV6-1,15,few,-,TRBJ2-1,TGTGCCAGCACCAAAAGGACACCGTCCTACAATGAGCAGTTCTTC,CASTKRTPSYNEQFF
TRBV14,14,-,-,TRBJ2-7,TGTGCCAGCAGCCGGGGACATCTAGGGTCCGAGCAGTACTTC,CASSRGHLGSEQYF
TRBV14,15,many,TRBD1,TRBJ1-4,TGTGCCAGCAGCCACAGACAGGGAACTAATGAAAAACTGTTTTTT,CASSHRQGTNEKLFF
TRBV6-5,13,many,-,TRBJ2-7,TGTGCCAGCAGTTACTCGGGAACCCCCGAGCAGTACTTC,CASSYSGTPEQYF
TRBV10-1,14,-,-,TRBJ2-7,TGCGCCAGCAGTCGCCGGGGGCCTCCCTACGAGCAGTACTTC,CASSRRGPPYEQYF
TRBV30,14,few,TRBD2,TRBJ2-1,TGTGCCTGGAGTGTTAGCGGGAGGAAGCTTGAGCAGTTCTTC,CAWSVSGRKLEQFF